Following are 27 T cell receptor beta chains from one sample sequenced in a study of vaccination and CD4 T cells after COVID-19. Treatment in this sample: roughly 11-day PBMC culture with coronavirus spike peptide pools or control peptides (ViraFEST assay). For these receptors, no antigen is known. An Oncomine TCR Beta short-read assay was used to sequence the DNA from cultured CD4+ T cells. TCRdb reprocessed the PCR reads with MiXCR, giving one entry per CDR3 protein. The top ten hold around 6.9% of the sample, which has over 20,000 distinct CDR3 sequences, roughly 45% seen once. What was sequenced was CD4+ T cells from blood, cultured in vitro. These receptors were taken from a human donor who had recovered from COVID-19.

This clonotype was observed a handful of times. The chain joins TRBV24-1 to TRBJ2-5, with 7 bases lining up with TRBD1. V gave up 2 bases and J gave up 4 bases; unmatched junction bases: 6. In germline, CDR1 is KGHDR, CDR2 SFDVKD. CDR3 length equals 15 residues. The CDR3 sequence is CATSDSYRGLETQYF. In DNA, the CDR3 is TGTGCCACCAGTGATTCCTACAGGGGTTTAGAGACCCAGTACTTC.

In DNA, the CDR3 is TGTGCCAGCAGCCTCACCGGGGGGCGGCGCAACTCCTACGAGCAGTACTTC. Translation: CASSLTGGRRNSYEQYF. The chain employs TRBV3-1 and TRBJ2-7, with D tentatively TRBD2 (7 bases). Germline V lookup: CDR1 LGHDT, CDR2 YNNKEL (reference sequence). The CDR3 length is 17 residues. With 4 bases removed from V and 0 bases from J, the gap between germline ends came to 19 bases.

In its sample, this clonotype was seen once. The chain employs TRBV11-3 and TRBJ2-7, with TRBD1 as a possible D gene (6 bases). CDR1 and CDR2 from the germline V gene are SGHNT and YENEEA. The CDR3 consists of 17 residues. V shed 5 bases and J shed 6 bases, with 26 bases lying between them. CDR3 coding DNA: TGTGCCAGCAGCCCCTCCAGGGGTGACCCGGATGCGAGCGAGCAGTACTTC. It specifies CASSPSRGDPDASEQYF.

This clonotype was seen only a few times. The CDR3 bases are TGTGCCAGCAGCTTAAACAAAGGAGGAGAGACCCAGTACTTC. Its translation is CASSLNKGGETQYF. V and J are TRBV7-3 and TRBJ2-5; possible D gene TRBD2, 5 bases. Germline V gene lookup returns CDR1 SGHTA and CDR2 FQGTGA. The V end lost 1 base, the J end lost 4 bases, and 10 bases lay between the germline ends. The CDR3 runs 14 residues.

This clonotype was counted between two and nine times. This rearrangement joins TRBV29-1 to TRBJ1-1; a weak D match, TRBD1 (6 bases). V gave up 3 bases and J gave up 5 bases, with 13 bases separating them. CDR1 and CDR2 (germline): SQVTM, ANQGSEA. This CDR3 comprises 13 residues. The CDR3 coding sequence is TGCAGCGTTGAGGGCAGGGGAAGTACTGAAGCTTTCTTT. This codes for CSVEGRGSTEAFF.

This clonotype is labeled medium-sized. This chain connects TRBV2 to TRBJ2-7; D is unresolved. Germline V gives CDR1 SNHLY, CDR2 FYNNEI. CDR3 length: 17 amino acids. With 6 bases removed from V and 0 bases from J, the gap between germline ends came to 21 bases. CDR3 DNA: TGTGCCAGCAGCCCAATCCCGGGCAGTAAGAGCTCCTACGAGCAGTACTTC. Amino acids: CASSPIPGSKSSYEQYF.

Comments on this clonotype: Since a much larger clone is just one base distant, this may be a read error. The genes are TRBV20-1 and TRBJ1-3, with D possibly TRBD1 on 6 matching bases. The CDR3 has 15 residues. Germline CDR1 DFQATT, CDR2 SNEGSKA (reference sequence). For the CDR3, the DNA is TGCAGTGCGCAACAGGGACTTGTCTCTGGAAGCACCATATATTTT. Its protein product is CSAQQGLVSGSTIYF.

V usage is TRBV21-1 and J usage is TRBJ2-3; the tabulated D call, TRBD1, remains unverified against the DNA. TRBV21-1 is a listed pseudogene. The CDR3 loop spans 15 amino acids. CDR3 DNA: TGTGCCAGCACCTGGACAGGGCTTAGCACAGATACGCAGTATTTT. It is translated as CASTWTGLSTDTQYF.

The V and J genes are TRBV10-3 and TRBJ2-7, with D unresolved. Trimming stripped 5 bases from V and 2 bases from J, with 7 bases between. CDR3 length: 12 residues. Germline V CDR1 and CDR2: ENHRY, SYGVKD. The CDR3 reads CAISSETYEQYF. In DNA, the CDR3 is TGTGCCATCAGTTCAGAAACCTACGAGCAGTACTTC.

As for this clonotype: The final CDR3 position lacks the conserved phenylalanine or tryptophan, pointing to a likely read error. The chain has TRBV20-1 and TRBJ1-2; 8 nucleotides line up with TRBD1. Germline values: CDR1 DFQATT, CDR2 SNEGSKA (reference sequence). Trimming took 3 bases from V and 4 from J; bases not matched to a gene: 10. The CDR3 contains 15 residues. The CDR3 sequence: CSARSDRAGGYGYTL. The CDR3 DNA sequence: TGCAGTGCTAGGTCGGACAGGGCAGGTGGCTATGGCTACACCCTC.

This rearrangement joins TRBV7-9 to TRBJ2-7, with D tentatively TRBD2 (5 bases). Trimming cost V 0 bases and J 2 bases, with 11 bases left between them. In germline, CDR1 is SEHNR, CDR2 FQNEAQ (reference sequence). This CDR3 comprises 15 residues. CDR3 in amino acids: CASSLASWRAYEQYF. CDR3 sequence (DNA): TGTGCCAGCAGCTTAGCATCCTGGCGGGCCTACGAGCAGTACTTC.

The gene calls are TRBV6-5 and TRBJ1-2; D might be TRBD1 (6 bases). Germline V lookup: CDR1 MNHEY, CDR2 SVGAGI. The V and J ends lost 1 base and 8 bases respectively, with 8 bases between them. The CDR3 loop spans 12 amino acids. CDR3 amino acids: CASSYLGQGYTF. For the CDR3, the DNA is TGTGCCAGCAGTTACTTGGGACAAGGCTACACCTTC.

This clonotype was counted between two and nine times. The chain carries TRBV20-1 and TRBJ2-3, with TRBD2 matching 7 bases. The germline V gene encodes CDR1 DFQATT and CDR2 SNEGSKA (reference sequence). The trim removed 1 base at V and 2 bases at J, leaving 3 bases unmatched. The CDR3 sequence is 14 residues long. DNA of the CDR3: TGCAGTGCTAGAGCGGGGGGACTCACAGATACGCAGTATTTT. Protein product: CSARAGGLTDTQYF.

This clonotype was picked up one time. An end of the junction differs from the germline gene, which may be a read error. The chain employs TRBV20-1 and TRBJ1-5, with a possible D match to TRBD1 (6 bases). This CDR3 is built from 15 residues. Germline V gene lookup returns CDR1 DFQATT and CDR2 SNEGSKA (reference sequence). The CDR3 coding sequence is TGCAGTGCTAGAGCCCCCGGGACATTCGGTCAGCCCCTGCATTTT. Protein product: CSARAPGTFGQPLHF.

The chain couples TRBV7-9 to TRBJ2-1; 10 bases align to TRBD1. The length of the CDR3 is 15 residues. The V segment lost 4 bases and the J segment 4 bases; nucleotides outside the gene matches: 4. From germline, CDR1 is SEHNR and CDR2 FQNEAQ (reference sequence). The CDR3: CASSSGQGEYNEQFF. The CDR3 nucleotides read TGTGCCAGCAGCTCAGGACAGGGGGAATACAATGAGCAGTTCTTC.

The rearrangement joins TRBV10-3 to TRBJ2-7; 7 nucleotides agree with TRBD1. V trimming: 7 bases; J trimming: 5 bases; junction bases outside the gene matches: 5. The CDR3 extends over 12 amino acids. Germline CDR1 is ENHRY and CDR2 is SYGVKD. CDR3 nucleotides: TGTGCCATCACTGACAGGGACCACGAGCAGTACTTC. The encoded protein is CAITDRDHEQYF.

This chain connects TRBV11-3 to TRBJ2-7; D remains ambiguous. The CDR3 contains 13 residues. V dropped 2 bases and J dropped 2 bases, with 7 bases sitting between them. The germline CDR1 and CDR2 sequences are SGHNT and YENEEA. The CDR3 sequence is CASSLSPAYEQYF. The CDR3 DNA reads TGTGCCAGCAGCTTAAGCCCCGCCTACGAGCAGTACTTC.

V is TRBV7-9 and J is TRBJ1-1; no reliable D call. The V gene's germline CDR1 is SEHNR and CDR2 FQNEAQ (reference sequence). Deletions cut 1 base from V and 8 bases from J, with 8 bases between. The CDR3 is 12 residues long. CDR3 region: CASSLGAREAFF. The CDR3 DNA sequence: TGTGCCAGCAGCTTAGGTGCCAGGGAAGCTTTCTTT.

The chain carries TRBV4-2 and TRBJ2-7; D call uncertain. The CDR3 has 16 amino acids. Trimming took off 4 bases at V and 4 bases at J, with 20 bases between the two ends. CDR1 is LGHNA and CDR2 is YNFKEQ in the germline V gene. As DNA, the CDR3 is TGTGCCAGCAGCCCATCCGCTGATCACTTATCTTACGAGCAGTACTTC. This translates into CASSPSADHLSYEQYF.

The J gene is TRBJ2-5, the V gene TRBV20-1; D is unclear. The length of the CDR3 is 15 residues. Germline V lookup: CDR1 DFQATT, CDR2 SNEGSKA (reference sequence). The V end was cut by 7 bases, the J end by 0 bases, with 18 bases between. The CDR3 loop is CSVKGVRQNQETQYF. For the CDR3, the DNA is TGCAGTGTGAAAGGAGTACGGCAGAACCAAGAGACCCAGTACTTC.

This clonotype was found once. The rearrangement joins TRBV7-9 to TRBJ2-5; 10 nucleotides match TRBD2. Germline V gene sequence: CDR1 SEHNR, CDR2 FQNEAQ (reference sequence). Germline trimming cut 0 bases from V and 11 bases from J; bases unmatched to any gene: 0. CDR3 length: 12 amino acids. CDR3 residues: CASSLALAGQYF. As DNA, the CDR3 is TGTGCCAGCAGCTTAGCACTAGCGGGACAGTACTTC.

This chain connects TRBV20-1 to TRBJ2-4; weak D call: TRBD2 (5 bases). The CDR3 spans 13 residues. Trimming took off 0 bases at V and 8 bases at J, with 11 bases between the two ends. CDR1 and CDR2 (germline): DFQATT, SNEGSKA (reference sequence). The CDR3 DNA reads TGCAGTGCTAGAGATGCGGGTTGGCACATTCAGTACTTC. This codes for CSARDAGWHIQYF.

This clonotype has more than one count but fewer than ten. The rearrangement uses TRBV7-2 and TRBJ1-5; D gene unclear. In germline, CDR1 is SGHTA, CDR2 FQGNSA. With 3 bases removed from V and 1 base from J, the gap between germline ends came to 4 bases. The CDR3 extends over 13 amino acids. DNA of the CDR3: TGTGCCAGCAGCTTGCGCAGCAATCAGCCCCAGCATTTT. Its translation: CASSLRSNQPQHF.

This clonotype was seen a handful of times. One end of the junction does not line up with germline, which may come from a read error. The chain links TRBV6-1 to TRBJ1-1, with D possibly being TRBD1 (5 bases). The CDR3 extends over 13 amino acids. Germline CDR1 is MNHNS and CDR2 is SASEGT. The CDR3 sequence: CASSEDGDRMAFF. The CDR3 coding sequence is TGTGCCAGCAGCGAAGACGGGGACCGAATGGCTTTCTTT.

CDR3 nucleotides: TGTGCCAGCAGTTCACAGTATGCGGACTATGGCTACACCTTC. It specifies CASSSQYADYGYTF. V is TRBV7-2 and J is TRBJ1-2, with no clear D. The germline CDR1 and CDR2 sequences are SGHTA and FQGNSA. The CDR3 consists of 14 residues. With 6 bases removed from V and 3 bases from J, the gap between germline ends came to 14 bases.

The V and J genes are TRBV11-1 and TRBJ2-7; 8 bases line up with TRBD1. J gave up 0 bases and V 3 bases, and 4 bases lay outside the gene matches. The germline CDR1 and CDR2 sequences are SGHAT and FQDESV (reference sequence). The CDR3 runs to 15 residues. The CDR3: CASSLETGASYEQYF. The CDR3 DNA sequence: TGTGCCAGCAGCTTGGAGACAGGGGCCTCCTACGAGCAGTACTTC.

This clonotype appeared a few times. J is TRBJ1-5 and V is TRBV20-1, with 9 positions matching TRBD1. Germline V CDR1 and CDR2: DFQATT, SNEGSKA (reference sequence). CDR3 length: 15 residues. The J segment lost 7 bases and the V segment lost 3 bases, leaving 10 bases of the junction unmatched. The CDR3 sequence: CSAREATGGMQPQHF. The CDR3 DNA follows: TGCAGTGCTAGGGAAGCGACAGGGGGGATGCAGCCCCAGCATTTT.